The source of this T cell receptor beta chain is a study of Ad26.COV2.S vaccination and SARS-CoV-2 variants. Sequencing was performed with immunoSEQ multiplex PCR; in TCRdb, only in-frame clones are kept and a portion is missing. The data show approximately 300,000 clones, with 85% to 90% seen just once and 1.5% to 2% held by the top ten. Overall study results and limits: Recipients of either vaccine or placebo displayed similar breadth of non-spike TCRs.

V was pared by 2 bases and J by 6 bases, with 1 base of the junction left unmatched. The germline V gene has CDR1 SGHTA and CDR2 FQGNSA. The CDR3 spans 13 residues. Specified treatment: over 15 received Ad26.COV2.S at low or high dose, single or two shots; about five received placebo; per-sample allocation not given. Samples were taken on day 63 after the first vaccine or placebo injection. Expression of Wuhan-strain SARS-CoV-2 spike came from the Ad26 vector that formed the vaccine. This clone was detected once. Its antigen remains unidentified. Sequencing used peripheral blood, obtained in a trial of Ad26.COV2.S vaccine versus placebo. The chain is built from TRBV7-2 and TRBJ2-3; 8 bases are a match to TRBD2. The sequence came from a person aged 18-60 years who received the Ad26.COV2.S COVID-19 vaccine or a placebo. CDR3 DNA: TGTGCCAGCAGCTTAAGCGGGGGCGATACGCAGTATTTT. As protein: CASSLSGGDTQYF.